The 29 T cell receptor beta chains in this list originate from one sample, sequenced in a study of T cell responses to AZD1222 COVID-19 vaccine. Libraries were prepared by immunoSEQ multiplex PCR; TCRdb keeps only in-frame clonotypes and omits some of them. Of some 84,000 clones listed, around 85% are singletons. The material was peripheral blood, obtained 28 days after the second AZD1222 dose. The receptor source for this set is an adult who received the AZD1222 COVID-19 vaccine.

The chain couples TRBV4-2 to TRBJ2-5; 10 bases align to TRBD2. V lost 0 bases and J lost 2; bases outside the gene matches: 9. The CDR3 runs to 18 residues. Germline assignment: CDR1 LGHNA and CDR2 YNFKEQ. CDR3 amino acids: CASSQEGSVLAGQETQYF. The DNA for the CDR3 is TGTGCCAGCAGCCAAGAAGGGTCGGTACTAGCGGGGCAAGAGACCCAGTACTTC.

The table lists this clone with a count of one. The chain joins TRBV6-2 or TRBV6-3 to TRBJ2-3; 10 nucleotides match TRBD1. Losses at the gene ends were 4 bases for V and 3 bases for J; bases not matched to a gene: 7. Per germline, CDR1 MNHEY and CDR2 SVGEGT. CDR3 length equals 16 residues. The chain's CDR3 is CASSFRQGARTDTQYF. DNA for the CDR3: TGTGCCAGCAGTTTCCGACAGGGGGCAAGGACAGATACGCAGTATTTT.

The chain uses TRBV5-8 and TRBJ2-2; TRBD2 aligns across 7 bases. Looked up from germline, CDR1 is SGHTS and CDR2 is YDEGEE. CDR3 length equals 17 residues. V shed 4 bases, J shed 2 bases, and the junction held 11 bases outside the gene matches. This CDR3 reads CASSPSGAIQNTGELFF. The CDR3 region has the DNA TGTGCCAGCAGCCCCAGCGGGGCGATCCAAAACACCGGGGAGCTGTTTTTT.

V and J are TRBV28 and TRBJ2-1, with D perhaps TRBD2 (5 bases). Per the germline V gene, CDR1 is MDHEN and CDR2 is SYDVKM. Trimming left V 5 bases short and J 6 bases short, with 17 bases between. CDR3 size: 15 residues. Written as DNA, the CDR3 is TGTGCCAGCAGTGCCCTCCCTGGAACTAGCAATGAGCAGTTCTTC. Residues: CASSALPGTSNEQFF. Drawing the rest from reference TRBV28 and TRBJ2-1, the complete variable domain is DVKVTQSSRYLVKRTGEKVFLECVQDMDHENMFWYRQDPGLGLRLIYFSYDVKMKEKGDIPEGYSVSREKKERFSLILESASTNQTSMYLCASSALPGTSNEQFFGPGTRLTVL.

V gene TRBV6-6 combines with J gene TRBJ1-1; D is perhaps TRBD1 (6 bases). The germline V and J ends were trimmed by 2 bases and 11 bases, with 21 bases remaining between them. Germline assignment: CDR1 MNHNY and CDR2 SVGAGI (reference sequence). This CDR3 is built from 15 residues. The CDR3 region has the DNA TGTGCCAGCAGTTACAACACAGGGCTTACTCGCGTCGCTTTCTTT. Translation gives CASSYNTGLTRVAFF.

This chain links TRBV28 with TRBJ2-1; no reliable D call. The CDR3 extends over 11 amino acids. Germline CDR1 reads MDHEN; CDR2 reads SYDVKM. V lost 5 bases, J lost 9 bases, and 8 bases lay in between. CDR3 nucleotide sequence: TGTGCCAGCAGTCCTAACAGTGAGCAGTTCTTC. Encoded protein: CASSPNSEQFF.

The chain links TRBV10-3 to TRBJ1-5; 7 bases are shared with TRBD1. The CDR3 sequence is 14 residues long. V was clipped by 2 bases and J by 6 bases; unmatched bases: 4. Germline loops: CDR1 ENHRY, CDR2 SYGVKD. CDR3 nucleotide sequence: TGTGCCATCAGTGAGGACAGGGCAAGTCAGCCCCAGCATTTT. Translating gives CAISEDRASQPQHF.

The chain joins TRBV29-1 to TRBJ2-5, with 13 bases matching TRBD2. From germline, CDR1 is SQVTM and CDR2 ANQGSEA. Germline trimming cut 6 bases from V and 0 bases from J; bases unmatched to any gene: 16. The CDR3 length is 19 residues. As DNA, the CDR3 is TGCAGCGTCCCAGATCCGGGACTAGCGGGGAGATACAACCAAGAGACCCAGTACTTC. Protein sequence: CSVPDPGLAGRYNQETQYF.

V usage is TRBV7-9 and J usage is TRBJ2-5; D might be TRBD2 (5 bases). Trimming left V 4 bases short and J 5 bases short, with 8 bases between. CDR3 length: 12 amino acids. In germline, CDR1 is SEHNR, CDR2 FQNEAQ (reference sequence). The CDR3 region has the DNA TGTGCCAGCAGCTCAGCGGTGGAGACCCAGTACTTC. Its protein is CASSSAVETQYF.

This chain uses TRBV5-4 with TRBJ2-5, with D unresolved. Germline loops: CDR1 SGHNT, CDR2 YYREEE (reference sequence). Trimming removed 4 bases at V and 7 bases at J, with 23 bases between. The CDR3 consists of 16 residues. The CDR3 loop reads CASSPPTETTVGTQYF. The DNA of the CDR3 is TGTGCCAGCAGCCCCCCTACAGAAACCACGGTAGGGACCCAGTACTTC. The whole variable domain, filled in from reference TRBV5-4 and TRBJ2-5, reads ETGVTQSPTHLIKTRGQQVTLRCSSQSGHNTVSWYQQALGQGPQFIFQYYREEENGRGNFPPRFSGLQFPNYSSELNVNALELDDSALYLCASSPPTETTVGTQYFGPGTRLLVL.

This chain uses TRBV10-3 with TRBJ2-5; 11 positions agree with TRBD2. The V segment lost 7 bases and the J segment 2 bases; nucleotides outside the gene matches: 9. CDR3 length equals 16 residues. CDR1 is ENHRY, CDR2 SYGVKD, per germline. CDR3 residues: CAITDTSGSTQETQYF. Here the CDR3 DNA reads TGTGCCATCACCGATACTAGCGGGAGCACGCAAGAGACCCAGTACTTC.

The V call is TRBV12-3 or TRBV12-4, the J call TRBJ1-1; D might be TRBD1 (6 bases). The germline V and J ends were trimmed by 6 bases and 11 bases, with 19 bases remaining between them. The CDR3 consists of 13 residues. The CDR3 reads CASRVVLNRVAFF. CDR3 sequence (DNA): TGTGCCAGCAGAGTGGTCCTAAACAGGGTTGCTTTCTTT.

The chain is built from TRBV3-1 (or the pseudogene TRBV3-2) and TRBJ2-7, with 7 bases lining up with TRBD1. The CDR3 totals 15 residues. CDR1 is LGHDT and CDR2 is YNNKEL in the germline V gene (reference sequence). Trimming cost V 1 base and J 4 bases; bases outside gene matches: 7. The DNA of the CDR3 is TGTGCCAGCAGCCAAGCCAAGGGCAGGGGGTACGAGCAGTACTTC. Protein product: CASSQAKGRGYEQYF.

The rearrangement joins TRBV13 to TRBJ2-7, with D possibly TRBD1 on 6 matching bases. Deletions cut 5 bases from V and 3 bases from J, with 8 bases between. This CDR3 spans 12 amino acids. Germline V lookup: CDR1 PRHDT, CDR2 FYEKMQ (reference sequence). Written as DNA, the CDR3 is TGTGCCAGCAGCCAACAGGGCTACGAGCAGTACTTC. Translation gives CASSQQGYEQYF.

The chain is built from TRBV5-1 and TRBJ2-3, with 7 bases aligning to TRBD1. Per the germline V gene, CDR1 is SGHRS and CDR2 is YFSETQ. The J segment lost 2 bases and the V segment lost 5 bases, leaving 8 bases of the junction unmatched. CDR3 length: 15 amino acids. CDR3 protein: CASRPQGEATDTQYF. CDR3 bases: TGCGCCAGCAGACCGCAGGGGGAAGCCACAGATACGCAGTATTTT. Full variable domain (remainder filled in from reference TRBV5-1 and TRBJ2-3): KAGVTQTPRYLIKTRGQQVTLSCSPISGHRSVSWYQQTPGQGLQFLFEYFSETQRNKGNFPGRFSGRQFSNSRSEMNVSTLELGDSALYLCASRPQGEATDTQYFGPGTRLTVL.

Only one count was recorded for this clone. The chain links TRBV11-2 to TRBJ2-7; D call uncertain. CDR1 and CDR2 (germline): SGHAT, FQNNGV. V was shortened by 0 bases and J by 0 bases, with 6 bases between the two germline ends. The CDR3 is made up of 14 amino acids. As DNA, the CDR3 is TGTGCCAGCAGCTTAGAGGGAAGCTCCTACGAGCAGTACTTC. This gives the protein CASSLEGSSYEQYF.

The V and J genes are TRBV28 and TRBJ1-5; D not resolved. V was cut by 5 bases and J by 3 bases, with 8 bases left in between. This CDR3 is 13 amino acids long. The germline CDR1 and CDR2 sequences are MDHEN and SYDVKM. CDR3 DNA sequence: TGTGCCAGCAGTGGCGGACTCAATCAGCCCCAGCATTTT. It yields the protein CASSGGLNQPQHF.

The V gene is TRBV6-5, the J gene TRBJ2-5; 10 bases fit TRBD1. V shed 8 bases and J 4 bases; nucleotides not matched to a gene: 4. CDR3 length: 13 amino acids. Germline CDR1 reads MNHEY; CDR2 reads SVGAGI. The DNA of the CDR3 is TGTGCCAGCGGGAGACAGGGGGCAGAGACCCAGTACTTC. It is translated as CASGRQGAETQYF.

This clone was seen a single time. The V call is TRBV5-6, the J call TRBJ1-2; D unclear. Germline values: CDR1 SGHDT, CDR2 YYEEEE. The CDR3 spans 15 residues. V lost 4 bases and J lost 4, with 17 bases in between. CDR3 bases: TGTGCCAGCAGCCCGGGGTCTGTTGGGAGCTATGGCTACACCTTC. This codes for CASSPGSVGSYGYTF.

The chain joins TRBV6-5 to TRBJ1-3, with 7 bases matching TRBD1. Per the germline V gene, CDR1 is MNHEY and CDR2 is SVGAGI. The length of the CDR3 is 15 residues. The J segment lost 0 bases and the V segment lost 5 bases, leaving 4 bases of the junction unmatched. The CDR3, as DNA: TGTGCCAGCAGTAACCGGGACAGCTCTGGAAACACCATATATTTT. Translated: CASSNRDSSGNTIYF.

CDR3 residues: CGGRRNTEAFF. The CDR3 nucleotides read TGCGGGGGAAGAAGGAACACTGAAGCTTTCTTT. This chain links TRBV20-1 with TRBJ1-1, with D possibly being TRBD1 (5 bases). The CDR3 sequence is 11 residues long. Germline CDR1 DFQATT, CDR2 SNEGSKA (reference sequence).

V gene TRBV10-3 combines with J gene TRBJ1-2, with D perhaps matching TRBD1 (6 bases). CDR3 length: 14 residues. Germline V CDR1 and CDR2: ENHRY, SYGVKD. Trimming shortened V by 7 bases and J by 2 bases, and 14 bases separated the two germline ends. The CDR3: CAITRGGVNYGYTF. CDR3 DNA: TGTGCCATCACTCGAGGGGGGGTCAACTATGGCTACACCTTC.

This clone was counted between two and nine times. The chain links TRBV7-2 to TRBJ1-3; D is ambiguous. V was cut by 1 base and J by 0 bases, with 4 bases left in between. Looked up from germline, CDR1 is SGHTA and CDR2 is FQGNSA. This CDR3 is built from 14 residues. The CDR3 loop reads CASSLDSSGNTIYF. Written as DNA, the CDR3 is TGTGCCAGCAGCTTAGACAGCTCTGGAAACACCATATATTTT.

The chain combines TRBV25-1 with TRBJ2-3; 7 nucleotides agree with TRBD2. Germline-derived CDR1 and CDR2 are MGHDK and SYGVNS. V shed 1 base and J 2 bases; nucleotides not matched to a gene: 3. The CDR3 length is 15 residues. The chain's CDR3 is CASSEFSGDTDTQYF. In DNA, the CDR3 is TGTGCCAGCAGTGAATTCAGCGGGGACACAGATACGCAGTATTTT.

J is TRBJ2-7 and V is TRBV10-3; TRBD1 might be the D (6 bases). V shed 6 bases and J shed 5 bases, with 14 bases lying between them. The V gene's germline CDR1 is ENHRY and CDR2 SYGVKD. The CDR3 extends over 13 amino acids. CDR3 DNA sequence: TGTGCCATCAGAGTCGATACAGGGAACGAGCAGTACTTC. Translating gives CAIRVDTGNEQYF.

The chain has TRBV27 and TRBJ1-2; D gene ambiguous. This CDR3 has 16 residues. CDR1 is MNHEY, CDR2 SMNVEV, per germline (reference sequence). V lost 6 bases and J lost 5, with 22 bases in between. CDR3 bases: TGTGCCAGCAGCCTAGCCGGTATCGGACCGAGGTATGGCTACACCTTC. Translating it yields CASSLAGIGPRYGYTF.

The rearrangement joins TRBV7-9 to TRBJ2-7; TRBD1 might be the D (6 bases). CDR1 and CDR2 (germline): SEHNR, FQNEAQ (reference sequence). V was shortened by 5 bases and J by 3 bases, with 14 bases between the two germline ends. The CDR3 consists of 14 residues. The CDR3 here is CASSLETGRYEQYF. The CDR3 region has the DNA TGTGCCAGCAGCCTAGAGACAGGACGCTACGAGCAGTACTTC.

This sequence joins TRBV7-9 and TRBJ2-3, with D tentatively TRBD2 (6 bases). CDR1 is SEHNR and CDR2 is FQNEAQ in the germline V gene (reference sequence). The CDR3 is made up of 16 amino acids. Trimming pared 6 bases from V and 4 bases from J, leaving 20 bases between. CDR3 in amino acids: CASSYSLWGDSDTQYF. CDR3 nucleotides: TGTGCCAGCAGTTACTCCCTTTGGGGGGACTCAGATACGCAGTATTTT.

This sequence joins TRBV11-2 and TRBJ1-5; D perhaps matches TRBD1 (5 bases). The CDR3 contains 15 residues. Germline assignment: CDR1 SGHAT and CDR2 FQNNGV. V was clipped by 5 bases and J by 7 bases, with 18 bases between them. CDR3 nucleotide sequence: TGTGCCAGCAGCGCTTATTCCGGGGGGGGGCAGCCCCAGCATTTT. It translates to CASSAYSGGGQPQHF.